This TCR beta chain originates from a study of blood T cell repertoires in COVID-19. In the study overall: Sites in the United States, Italy and Spain provided acute and convalescent COVID-19 samples. Nucleic acid was either cDNA or gDNA, and it came from T cells, B-cell-depleted T cells, or PBMCs.

Authors' methods: Estimated nucleated cell counts came from reference gene primer amplification. Sequenced by immunoSEQ multiplex PCR; TCRdb stores in-frame clones only, minus some. V and J calls and clone size come straight from that table; D and trimming were deduced from the DNA. The table includes about 250,000 clones, around 89% detected once. This clone was seen only once. Per the germline V gene, CDR1 is LGHNA and CDR2 is YNFKEQ. The CDR3 consists of 13 residues. V was clipped by 11 bases and J by 2 bases; unmatched bases: 7. Seattle participants joined during active infection and were tracked over time.

This clonotype was obtained from a woman under 40 with COVID-19, enrolled during active disease. Sequences were obtained from peripheral blood. This chain links TRBV4-2 with TRBJ1-2, with 8 bases aligning to TRBD1. CDR3 sequence reads: CAARAGGNYGYTF. The CDR3 DNA reads as TGTGCCGCGCGGGCAGGGGGCAACTATGGCTACACCTTC.